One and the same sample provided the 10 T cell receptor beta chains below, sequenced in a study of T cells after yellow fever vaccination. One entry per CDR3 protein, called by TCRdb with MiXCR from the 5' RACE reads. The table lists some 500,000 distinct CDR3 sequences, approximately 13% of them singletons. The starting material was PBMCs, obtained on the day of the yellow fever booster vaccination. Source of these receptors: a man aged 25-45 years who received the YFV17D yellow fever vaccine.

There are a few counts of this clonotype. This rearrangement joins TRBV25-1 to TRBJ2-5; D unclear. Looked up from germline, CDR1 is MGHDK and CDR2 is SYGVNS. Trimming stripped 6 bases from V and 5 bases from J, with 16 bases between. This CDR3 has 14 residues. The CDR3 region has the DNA TGTGCCAGCAGAGAAAAGACGGCCTTGGAGACCCAGTACTTC. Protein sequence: CASREKTALETQYF.

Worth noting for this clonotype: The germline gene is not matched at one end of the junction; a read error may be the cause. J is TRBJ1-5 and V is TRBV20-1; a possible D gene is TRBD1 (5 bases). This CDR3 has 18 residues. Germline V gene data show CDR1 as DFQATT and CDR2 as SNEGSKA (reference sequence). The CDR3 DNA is TGCTGTGCTAGAGAGGGTGGTGGGGGTTTCACCCTCAATCAGCCCCAGCATTTT. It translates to CCAREGGGGFTLNQPQHF.

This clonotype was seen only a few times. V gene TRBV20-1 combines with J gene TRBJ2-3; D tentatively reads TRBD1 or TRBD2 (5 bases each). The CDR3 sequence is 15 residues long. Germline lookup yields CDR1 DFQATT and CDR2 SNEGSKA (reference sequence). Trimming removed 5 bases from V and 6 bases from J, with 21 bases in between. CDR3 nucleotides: TGCAGTGCTGGGACCGCGAGCGGCACAGCCGATACGCAGTATTTT. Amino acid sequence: CSAGTASGTADTQYF.

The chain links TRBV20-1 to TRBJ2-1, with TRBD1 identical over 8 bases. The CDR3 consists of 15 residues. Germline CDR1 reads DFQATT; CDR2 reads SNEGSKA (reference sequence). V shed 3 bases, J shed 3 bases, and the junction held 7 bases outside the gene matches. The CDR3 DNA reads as TGCAGTGCTAGCCTGACAGGGGCGTACTACAATGAGCAGTTCTTC. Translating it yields CSASLTGAYYNEQFF.

CDR3 nucleotides: TGTGCCAGCAGGCAACAGGGGAACACCGGGGAGCTGTTTTTT. Translation gives CASRQQGNTGELFF. This chain uses TRBV14 with TRBJ2-2; D may be TRBD1 (6 bases). The germline gives CDR1 SGHDN, CDR2 FVKESK. This CDR3 comprises 14 residues. Trimming took off 6 bases at V and 1 base at J, with 9 bases between the two ends.

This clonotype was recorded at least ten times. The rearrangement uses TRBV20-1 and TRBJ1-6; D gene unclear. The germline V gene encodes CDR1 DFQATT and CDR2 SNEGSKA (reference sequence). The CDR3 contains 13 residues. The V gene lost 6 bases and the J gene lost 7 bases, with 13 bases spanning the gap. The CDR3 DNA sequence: TGCAGTGCAAAAGACGTGGCCAATTCACCCCTCCACTTT. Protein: CSAKDVANSPLHF.

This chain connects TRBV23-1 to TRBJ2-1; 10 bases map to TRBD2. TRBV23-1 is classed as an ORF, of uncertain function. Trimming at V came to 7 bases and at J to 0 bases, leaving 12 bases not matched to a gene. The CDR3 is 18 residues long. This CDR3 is CASNGVLAGPSSYNEQFF. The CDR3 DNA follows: TGCGCCAGCAATGGGGTACTAGCGGGACCATCCTCCTACAATGAGCAGTTCTTC.

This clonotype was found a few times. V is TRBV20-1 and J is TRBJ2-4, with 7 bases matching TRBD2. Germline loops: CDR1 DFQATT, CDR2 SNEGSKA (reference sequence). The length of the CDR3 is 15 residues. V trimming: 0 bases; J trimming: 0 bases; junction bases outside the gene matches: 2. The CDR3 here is CSARDQRGAKNIQYF. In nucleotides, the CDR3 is TGCAGTGCTAGAGATCAGCGGGGAGCCAAAAACATTCAGTACTTC.

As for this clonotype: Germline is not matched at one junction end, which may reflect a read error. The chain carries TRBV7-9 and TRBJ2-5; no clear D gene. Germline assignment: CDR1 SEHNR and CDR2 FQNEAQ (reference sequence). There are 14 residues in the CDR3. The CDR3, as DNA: TGTGCCAGCAGCTTACGCCAGACCCAAGAGACCCACTACTTC. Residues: CASSLRQTQETHYF.

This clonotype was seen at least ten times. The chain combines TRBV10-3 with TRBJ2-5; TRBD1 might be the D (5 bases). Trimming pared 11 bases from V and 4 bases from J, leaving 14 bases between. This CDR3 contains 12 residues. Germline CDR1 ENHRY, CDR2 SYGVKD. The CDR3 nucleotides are TGTGCCTCCAGTGGGGCGGCAGAGACCCAGTACTTC. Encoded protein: CASSGAAETQYF.